This entry is about one TCR beta chain. This specimen belongs to a study of cytomegalovirus exposure and HLA in healthy donors. PCR amplification relied on 60 Vbeta primers (plus 13 Jbeta primers). The assay was immunoSEQ multiplex PCR, and TCRdb's table has in-frame clones only and misses some. Of some 180,000 clones detected, 70% to 75% appear once; the ten largest clones hold 2.9%. The V gene end was trimmed by 3 bases and the J gene end by 4 bases; junction bases not matched to a gene: 7. Germline V gene lookup returns CDR1 SGDLS and CDR2 YYNGEE. CDR3 length: 17 amino acids. The sequence derives from a male donor in good health and CMV-seronegative. The sample comprised PBMCs. This rearrangement joins TRBV9 to TRBJ2-1; 13 nucleotides align to TRBD2. CDR3: CASSGLGLAGSYNEQFF. CDR3 DNA: TGTGCCAGCAGCGGACTGGGACTAGCGGGAAGTTACAATGAGCAGTTCTTC. Together with reference TRBV9 and TRBJ2-1, the CDR3 gives the full variable domain: DSGVTQTPKHLITATGQRVTLRCSPRSGDLSVYWYQQSLDQGLQFLIQYYNGEERAKGNILERFSAQQFPDLHSELNLSSLELGDSALYFCASSGLGLAGSYNEQFFGPGTRLTVL.